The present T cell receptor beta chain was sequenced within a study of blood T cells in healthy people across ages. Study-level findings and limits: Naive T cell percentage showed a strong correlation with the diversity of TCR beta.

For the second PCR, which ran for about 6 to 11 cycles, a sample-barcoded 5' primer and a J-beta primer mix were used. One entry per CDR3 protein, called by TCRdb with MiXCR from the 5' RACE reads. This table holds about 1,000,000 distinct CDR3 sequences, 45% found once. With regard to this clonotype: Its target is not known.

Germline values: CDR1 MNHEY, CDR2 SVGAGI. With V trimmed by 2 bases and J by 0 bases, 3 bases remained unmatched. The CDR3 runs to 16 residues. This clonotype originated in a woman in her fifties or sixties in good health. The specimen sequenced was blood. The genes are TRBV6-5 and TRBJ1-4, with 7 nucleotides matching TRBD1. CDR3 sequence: CASSYDDRATNEKLFF. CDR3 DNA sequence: TGTGCCAGCAGTTACGACGACAGGGCAACTAATGAAAAACTGTTTTTT.